The 10 T cell receptor beta chains reported below all come from one sample, sequenced in a study of blood T cell repertoires in COVID-19. Here immunoSEQ multiplex PCR was the method, and the copy in TCRdb shows in-frame clones only, minus some. The sample contains 94,000 or so clones, roughly 88% of which appear only once. The sequencing sample was made of peripheral blood. These receptors all come from a man aged 60 to 75 with acute or convalescent COVID-19.

The chain couples TRBV11-3 to TRBJ2-2; D not certain. CDR1 is SGHNT, CDR2 YENEEA, per germline. The CDR3 is made up of 15 amino acids. The V end lost 5 bases, the J end lost 6 bases, and 16 bases lay between the germline ends. CDR3 sequence (DNA): TGTGCCAGCAGCCCTACTGGGCTTGGGTCCGGGGAGCTGTTTTTT. Translated: CASSPTGLGSGELFF.

The count of this clone is one. The J gene is TRBJ2-3, the V gene TRBV11-2, with D maybe TRBD2 (6 bases). V was cut by 1 base and J by 0 bases, with 17 bases left in between. The CDR3 loop spans 18 amino acids. Germline CDR1 reads SGHAT; CDR2 reads FQNNGV. CDR3 in DNA: TGTGCCAGCAGCTTAGTGCGTCGGAGGGGTGGAAGCACAGATACGCAGTATTTT. Its protein product is CASSLVRRRGGSTDTQYF.

The genes are TRBV5-1 and TRBJ1-5; 7 nucleotides line up with TRBD1. Germline values: CDR1 SGHRS, CDR2 YFSETQ. J gave up 1 base and V 0 bases, and 4 bases lay outside the gene matches. The CDR3 sequence is 16 residues long. CDR3 DNA: TGCGCCAGCAGCTTGGATACAGGGGTAAGCAATCAGCCCCAGCATTTT. Protein: CASSLDTGVSNQPQHF.

CDR3 protein: CASREGVNTEAFF. The CDR3 DNA follows: TGTGCCTCAAGAGAGGGGGTTAACACTGAAGCTTTCTTT. This chain links TRBV30 with TRBJ1-1, with a possible D match to TRBD1 (6 bases). Looked up from germline, CDR1 is GTSNPN and CDR2 is SVGIG (reference sequence). This CDR3 has 13 residues. The V gene lost 7 bases and the J gene lost 2 bases, with 14 bases spanning the gap.

This rearrangement joins TRBV6-2 or TRBV6-3 to TRBJ2-7, with 12 bases identical to TRBD2. CDR1 and CDR2 (germline): MNHEY, SVGEGT. This CDR3 is 15 amino acids long. Trimming took 6 bases from V and 3 from J; bases not matched to a gene: 6. The CDR3 loop reads CASSDLAGGLYEQYF. CDR3 DNA sequence: TGTGCCAGCAGCGATCTAGCGGGGGGGCTCTACGAGCAGTACTTC.

The rearrangement uses TRBV19 and TRBJ2-2, with D unclear. CDR3 size: 15 residues. Deletions cut 4 bases from V and 0 bases from J, with 9 bases between. Per germline, CDR1 LNHDA and CDR2 SQIVND (reference sequence). DNA for the CDR3: TGTGCCAGTAGTAGTTCCAGTCCGAACACCGGGGAGCTGTTTTTT. It is translated as CASSSSSPNTGELFF.

In the case of this clone: One junction end disagrees with the germline gene, perhaps due to a read error. The chain uses TRBV7-7 and TRBJ2-3; weak D call: TRBD2 (5 bases). Germline CDR1 SSHAT, CDR2 FNYEAQ (reference sequence). CDR3 size: 15 residues. The CDR3 here is CASSHGVANTDTQYF. The CDR3, as DNA: TGTGCTAGCAGCCACGGGGTAGCAAACACAGATACGCAGTATTTT.

The chain employs TRBV5-1 and TRBJ1-2, with TRBD1 identical over 9 bases. J gave up 10 bases and V 4 bases, and 14 bases lay outside the gene matches. CDR3 length: 15 amino acids. CDR1 is SGHRS, CDR2 YFSETQ, per germline. The CDR3 protein is CASSPGQRDRVVYTF. CDR3 sequence (DNA): TGCGCCAGCAGCCCCGGGCAGCGGGACAGGGTAGTCTACACCTTC.

The sample holds one count of this clone. The chain couples TRBV29-1 to TRBJ1-1, with 7 bases identical to TRBD1. This CDR3 comprises 14 residues. The trim removed 7 bases at V and 0 bases at J, leaving 8 bases unmatched. CDR1 and CDR2 (germline): SQVTM, ANQGSEA. CDR3 in amino acids: CSGEPGQMNTEAFF. CDR3 nucleotide sequence: TGCAGCGGGGAACCGGGACAGATGAACACTGAAGCTTTCTTT.

The chain combines TRBV6-5 with TRBJ1-5; weak D call: TRBD1 (6 bases). There are 15 residues in the CDR3. Germline-derived CDR1 and CDR2 are MNHEY and SVGAGI. V lost 4 bases to trimming and J lost 0 bases, with 10 bases between them. The chain's CDR3 is CASSSTGSSNQPQHF. The CDR3 region has the DNA TGTGCCAGCAGTTCCACAGGGAGTAGCAATCAGCCCCAGCATTTT.